A single sample gave rise to the 4 T cell receptor beta chains below, sequenced in a study of T cell repertoires in cytomegalovirus infection. TCRdb re-called the reads through MiXCR, storing one row per CDR3 protein. The sample has more than 250,000 distinct CDR3 sequences, around 25% seen once. Antigens of these TCRs are unknown. This material consisted of cultured PBMCs, taken from culture after CMV antigen stimulation. These receptors were collected from a human donor in good health (CMV status not recorded). Some clones in this sample may be carry-over from other donors' samples.

The gene calls are TRBV2 and TRBJ2-3; no definite D call. Trimming removed 8 bases from V and 2 bases from J, with 17 bases in between. This CDR3 contains 15 residues. Germline V gene lookup returns CDR1 SNHLY and CDR2 FYNNEI. CDR3 bases: TGTGCCAGCTGGGGTCCCAGCGCGGTCACAGATACGCAGTATTTT. Protein product: CASWGPSAVTDTQYF.

This clonotype was picked up a small number of times. The rearrangement uses TRBV7-9 and TRBJ2-7, with TRBD1 matching 9 bases. Trimming cost V 4 bases and J 3 bases; bases outside gene matches: 7. Germline CDR1 and CDR2: SEHNR and FQNEAQ (reference sequence). The CDR3 length is 15 residues. The CDR3 protein is CASSSSPTGGYEQYF. The CDR3 DNA reads as TGTGCCAGCAGCTCCTCCCCGACAGGGGGCTACGAGCAGTACTTC.

This chain joins TRBV28 and TRBJ2-2, with 10 bases lining up with TRBD1. V shed 11 bases and J 8 bases; nucleotides not matched to a gene: 5. The CDR3 consists of 12 residues. Per the germline V gene, CDR1 is MDHEN and CDR2 is SYDVKM. The CDR3 DNA follows: TGTGCCTACGGACAGGGGGGAGGGGAGCTGTTTTTT. It is translated as CAYGQGGGELFF.

This clonotype was observed at least ten times. The CDR3 sequence: CAISEPGLAGGYEQYV. The CDR3 bases are TGTGCCATCAGTGAGCCGGGACTAGCGGGAGGCTACGAGCAGTACGTC. The chain uses TRBV10-3 and TRBJ2-7; 15 bases agree with TRBD2. Germline V gives CDR1 ENHRY, CDR2 SYGVKD. V shed 2 bases, J shed 3 bases, and the junction held 2 bases outside the gene matches. This CDR3 comprises 16 residues.